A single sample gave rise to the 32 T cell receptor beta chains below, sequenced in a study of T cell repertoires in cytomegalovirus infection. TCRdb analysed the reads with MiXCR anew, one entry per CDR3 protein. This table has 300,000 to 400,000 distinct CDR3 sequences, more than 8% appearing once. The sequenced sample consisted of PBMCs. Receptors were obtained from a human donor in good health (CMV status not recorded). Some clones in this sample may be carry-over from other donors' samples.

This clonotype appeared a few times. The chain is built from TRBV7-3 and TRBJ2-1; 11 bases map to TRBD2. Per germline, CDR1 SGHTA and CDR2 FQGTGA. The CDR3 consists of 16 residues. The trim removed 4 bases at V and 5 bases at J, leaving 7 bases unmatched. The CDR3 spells CASSSLPGLADNEQFF. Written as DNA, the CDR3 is TGTGCCAGCAGCTCCCTCCCGGGACTAGCGGACAATGAGCAGTTCTTC.

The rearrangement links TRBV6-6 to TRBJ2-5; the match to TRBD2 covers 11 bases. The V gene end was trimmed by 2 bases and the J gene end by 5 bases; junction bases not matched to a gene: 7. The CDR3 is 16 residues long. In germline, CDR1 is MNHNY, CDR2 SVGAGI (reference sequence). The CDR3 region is CASSYDGTSGGETQYF. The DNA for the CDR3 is TGTGCCAGCAGTTACGACGGGACTAGCGGTGGGGAGACCCAGTACTTC.

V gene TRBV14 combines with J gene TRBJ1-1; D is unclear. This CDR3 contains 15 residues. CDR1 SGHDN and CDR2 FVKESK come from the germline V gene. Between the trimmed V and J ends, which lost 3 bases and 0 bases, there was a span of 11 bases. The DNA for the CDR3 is TGTGCCAGCAGCCAGCGCCTTTCCGTGAACACTGAAGCTTTCTTT. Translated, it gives CASSQRLSVNTEAFF.

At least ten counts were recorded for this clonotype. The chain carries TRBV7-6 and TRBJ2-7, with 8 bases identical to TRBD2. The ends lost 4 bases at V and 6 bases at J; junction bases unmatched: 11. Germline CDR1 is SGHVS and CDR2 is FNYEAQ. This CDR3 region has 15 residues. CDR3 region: CASSSPRGSGTEQYF. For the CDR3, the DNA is TGTGCCAGCAGCTCTCCCCGAGGTAGCGGGACCGAGCAGTACTTC.

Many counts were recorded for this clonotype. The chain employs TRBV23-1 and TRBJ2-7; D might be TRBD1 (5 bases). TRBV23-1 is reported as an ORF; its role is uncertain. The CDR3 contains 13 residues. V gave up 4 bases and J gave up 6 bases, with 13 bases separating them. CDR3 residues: CASSLPQVVEQYF. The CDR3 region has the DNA TGCGCCAGCAGTCTACCACAGGTAGTCGAGCAGTACTTC.

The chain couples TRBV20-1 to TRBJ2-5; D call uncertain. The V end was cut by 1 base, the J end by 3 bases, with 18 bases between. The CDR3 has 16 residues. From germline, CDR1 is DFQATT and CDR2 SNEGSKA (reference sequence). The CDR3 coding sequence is TGCAGTGCTAGAGTCGTCGGACGCCGCCCCAAAGAGACCCAGTACTTC. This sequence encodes CSARVVGRRPKETQYF.

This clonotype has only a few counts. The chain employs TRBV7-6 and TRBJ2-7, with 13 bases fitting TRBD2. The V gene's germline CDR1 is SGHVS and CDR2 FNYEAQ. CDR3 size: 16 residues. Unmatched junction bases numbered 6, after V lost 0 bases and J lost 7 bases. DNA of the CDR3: TGTGCCAGCAGCTTAGCAGACGGACTAGCGGGAGTTGAGCAGTACTTC. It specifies CASSLADGLAGVEQYF. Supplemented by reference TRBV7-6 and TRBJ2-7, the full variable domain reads GAGVSQSPRYKVTKRGQDVALRCDPISGHVSLYWYRQALGQGPEFLTYFNYEAQQDKSGLPNDRFSAERPEGSISTLTIQRTEQRDSAMYRCASSLADGLAGVEQYFGPGTRLTVT.

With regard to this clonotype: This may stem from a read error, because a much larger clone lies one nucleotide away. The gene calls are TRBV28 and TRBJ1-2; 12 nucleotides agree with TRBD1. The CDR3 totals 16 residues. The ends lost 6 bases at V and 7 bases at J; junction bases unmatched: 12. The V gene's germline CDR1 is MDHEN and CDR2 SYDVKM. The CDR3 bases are TGTGCCAGCAGAAAGGTACCCGGGACAGGGGGCTTTGGCTACACCTTC. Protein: CASRKVPGTGGFGYTF.

The CDR3 region is CASSLDPGKETQYF. CDR3 sequence (DNA): TGTGCCAGCAGCTTAGATCCAGGGAAAGAGACCCAGTACTTC. This chain joins TRBV7-2 and TRBJ2-5; TRBD1 might be the D (5 bases). V lost 1 base, J lost 3 bases, and 9 bases lay in between. CDR1 is SGHTA and CDR2 is FQGNSA in the germline V gene. This CDR3 spans 14 amino acids.

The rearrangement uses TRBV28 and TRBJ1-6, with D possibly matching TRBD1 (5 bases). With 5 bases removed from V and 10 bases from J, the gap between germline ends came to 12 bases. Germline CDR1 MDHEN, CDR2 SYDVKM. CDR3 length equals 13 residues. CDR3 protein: CASSTTRDSPLHF. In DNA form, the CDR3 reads TGTGCCAGCAGTACAACTCGGGACTCACCCCTCCACTTT. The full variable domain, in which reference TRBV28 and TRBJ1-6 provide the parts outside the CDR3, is DVKVTQSSRYLVKRTGEKVFLECVQDMDHENMFWYRQDPGLGLRLIYFSYDVKMKEKGDIPEGYSVSREKKERFSLILESASTNQTSMYLCASSTTRDSPLHFGNGTRLTVT.

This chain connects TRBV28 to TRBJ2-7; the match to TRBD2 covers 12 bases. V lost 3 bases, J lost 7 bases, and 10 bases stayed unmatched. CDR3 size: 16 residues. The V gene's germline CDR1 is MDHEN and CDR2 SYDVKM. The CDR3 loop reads CASSFSLAGGPGEQYF. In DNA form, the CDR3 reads TGTGCCAGCAGTTTCTCCCTAGCGGGAGGGCCGGGGGAGCAGTACTTC.

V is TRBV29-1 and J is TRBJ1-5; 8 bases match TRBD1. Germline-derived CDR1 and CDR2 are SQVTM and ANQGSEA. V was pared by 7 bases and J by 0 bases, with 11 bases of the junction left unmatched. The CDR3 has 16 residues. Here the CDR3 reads CSEHERQGNSNQPQHF. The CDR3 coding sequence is TGCAGCGAGCACGAAAGACAGGGGAATAGCAATCAGCCCCAGCATTTT.

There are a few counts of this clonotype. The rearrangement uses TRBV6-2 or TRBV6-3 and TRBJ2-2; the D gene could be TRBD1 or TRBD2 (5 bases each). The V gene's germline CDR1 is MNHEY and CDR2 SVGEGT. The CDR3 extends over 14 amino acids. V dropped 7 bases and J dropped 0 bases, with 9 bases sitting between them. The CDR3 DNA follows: TGTGCCAGCAACCGGGGCTCGAACACCGGGGAGCTGTTTTTT. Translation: CASNRGSNTGELFF.

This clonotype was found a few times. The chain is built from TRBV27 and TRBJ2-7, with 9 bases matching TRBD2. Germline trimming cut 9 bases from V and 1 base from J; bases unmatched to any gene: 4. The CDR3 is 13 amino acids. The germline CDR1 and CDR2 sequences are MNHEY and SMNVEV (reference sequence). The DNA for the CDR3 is TGTGCCAGTGCTAGCGGGGTATCCTACGAGCAGTACTTC. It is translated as CASASGVSYEQYF.

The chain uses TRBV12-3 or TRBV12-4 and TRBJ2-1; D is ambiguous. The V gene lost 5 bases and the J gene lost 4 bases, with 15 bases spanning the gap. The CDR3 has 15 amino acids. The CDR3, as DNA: TGTGCCAGCAGTCTCCCGAATTACCTTTACAATGAGCAGTTCTTC. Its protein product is CASSLPNYLYNEQFF.

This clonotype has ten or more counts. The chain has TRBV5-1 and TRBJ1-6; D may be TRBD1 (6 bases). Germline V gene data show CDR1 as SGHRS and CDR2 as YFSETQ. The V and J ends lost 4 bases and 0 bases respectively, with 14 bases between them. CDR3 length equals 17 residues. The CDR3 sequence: CASSRQDSSSYNSPLHF. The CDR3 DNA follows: TGCGCCAGCAGCAGACAGGATTCAAGCTCCTATAATTCACCCCTCCACTTT.

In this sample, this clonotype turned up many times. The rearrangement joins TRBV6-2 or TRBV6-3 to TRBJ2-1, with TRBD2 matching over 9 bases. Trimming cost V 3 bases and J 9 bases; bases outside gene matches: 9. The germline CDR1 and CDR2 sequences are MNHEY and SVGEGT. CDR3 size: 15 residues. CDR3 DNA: TGTGCCAGCAGTTATATGGCGGGGGGGCCCGGTGAGCAGTTCTTC. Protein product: CASSYMAGGPGEQFF.

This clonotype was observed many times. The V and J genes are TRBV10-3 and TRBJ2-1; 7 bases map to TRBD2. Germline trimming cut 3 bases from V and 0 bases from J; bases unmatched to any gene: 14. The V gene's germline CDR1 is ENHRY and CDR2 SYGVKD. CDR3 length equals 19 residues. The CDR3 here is CAISDSQFLAGSSYNEQFF. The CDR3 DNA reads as TGTGCCATCAGTGACTCCCAATTCTTAGCGGGTAGCTCCTACAATGAGCAGTTCTTC.

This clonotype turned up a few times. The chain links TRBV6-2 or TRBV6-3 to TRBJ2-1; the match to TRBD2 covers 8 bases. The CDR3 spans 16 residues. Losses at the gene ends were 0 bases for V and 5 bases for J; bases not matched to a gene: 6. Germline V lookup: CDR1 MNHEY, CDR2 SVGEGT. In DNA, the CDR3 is TGTGCCAGCAGTTACTCTAGCGGGGCCCGCAACAATGAGCAGTTCTTC. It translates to CASSYSSGARNNEQFF.

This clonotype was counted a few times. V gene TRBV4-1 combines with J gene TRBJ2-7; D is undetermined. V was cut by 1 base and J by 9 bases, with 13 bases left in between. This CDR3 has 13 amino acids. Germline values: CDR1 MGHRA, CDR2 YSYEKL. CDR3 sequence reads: CASSQAGGRAQYF. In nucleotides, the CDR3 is TGCGCCAGCAGCCAAGCGGGTGGGCGTGCGCAGTACTTC.

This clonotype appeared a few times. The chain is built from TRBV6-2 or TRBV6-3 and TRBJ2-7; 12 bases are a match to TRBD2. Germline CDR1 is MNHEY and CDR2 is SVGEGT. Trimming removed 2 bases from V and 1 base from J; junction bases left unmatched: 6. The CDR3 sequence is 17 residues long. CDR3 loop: CASSYLTGLAGSYEQYF. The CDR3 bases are TGTGCCAGCAGTTACCTCACCGGACTAGCGGGGTCCTACGAGCAGTACTTC.

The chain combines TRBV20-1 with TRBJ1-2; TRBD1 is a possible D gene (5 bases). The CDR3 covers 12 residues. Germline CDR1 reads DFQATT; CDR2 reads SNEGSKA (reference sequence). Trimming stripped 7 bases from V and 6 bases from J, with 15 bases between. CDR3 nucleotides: TGCAGTGTCGGGACGAGGATCGATGGCTACACCTTC. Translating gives CSVGTRIDGYTF.

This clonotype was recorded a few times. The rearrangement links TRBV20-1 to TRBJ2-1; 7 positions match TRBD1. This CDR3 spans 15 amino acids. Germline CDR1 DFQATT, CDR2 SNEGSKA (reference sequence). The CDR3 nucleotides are TGCAGCACCAGGACAGGTAGAAACTCCTACAATGAGCAGTTCTTC. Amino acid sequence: CSTRTGRNSYNEQFF.

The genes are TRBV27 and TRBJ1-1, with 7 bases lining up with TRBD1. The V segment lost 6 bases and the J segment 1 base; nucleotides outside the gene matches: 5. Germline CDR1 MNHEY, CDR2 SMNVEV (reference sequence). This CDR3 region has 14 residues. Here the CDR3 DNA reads TGTGCCAGCAGGACCCCAGGGGGGAACACTGAAGCTTTCTTT. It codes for CASRTPGGNTEAFF.

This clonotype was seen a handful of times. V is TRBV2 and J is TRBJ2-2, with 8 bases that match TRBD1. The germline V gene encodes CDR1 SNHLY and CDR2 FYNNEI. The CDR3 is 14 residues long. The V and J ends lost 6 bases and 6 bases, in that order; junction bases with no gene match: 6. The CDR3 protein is CASREDRDAGELFF. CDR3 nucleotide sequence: TGTGCCAGCAGGGAGGACAGGGACGCCGGGGAGCTGTTTTTT.

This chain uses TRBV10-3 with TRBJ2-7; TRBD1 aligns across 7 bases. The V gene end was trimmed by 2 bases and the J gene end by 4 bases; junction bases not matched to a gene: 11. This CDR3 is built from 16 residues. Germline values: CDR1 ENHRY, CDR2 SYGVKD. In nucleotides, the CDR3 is TGTGCCATCAGTGAGGGCTCGACAGGGAAGGCGTACGAGCAGTACTTC. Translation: CAISEGSTGKAYEQYF.

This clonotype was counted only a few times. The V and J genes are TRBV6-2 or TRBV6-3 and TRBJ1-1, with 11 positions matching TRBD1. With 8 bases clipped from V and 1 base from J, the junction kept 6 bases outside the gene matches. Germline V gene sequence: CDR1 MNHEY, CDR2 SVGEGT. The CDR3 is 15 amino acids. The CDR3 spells CASLRDRGSNTEAFF. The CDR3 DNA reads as TGTGCCAGCCTCCGGGACAGGGGGTCGAACACTGAAGCTTTCTTT.

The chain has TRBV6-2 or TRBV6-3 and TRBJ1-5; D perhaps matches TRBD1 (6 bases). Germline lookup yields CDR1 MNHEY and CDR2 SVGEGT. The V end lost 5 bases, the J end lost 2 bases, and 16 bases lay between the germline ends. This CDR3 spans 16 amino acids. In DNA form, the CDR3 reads TGTGCCAGCAGTCTGAGAGGGGGATATGGCAATCAGCCCCAGCATTTT. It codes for CASSLRGGYGNQPQHF.

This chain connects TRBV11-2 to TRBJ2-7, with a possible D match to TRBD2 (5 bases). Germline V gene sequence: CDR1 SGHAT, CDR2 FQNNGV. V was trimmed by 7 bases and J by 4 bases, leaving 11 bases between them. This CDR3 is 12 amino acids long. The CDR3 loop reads CASTLGGYEQYF. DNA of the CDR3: TGTGCCAGCACCCTCGGCGGGTACGAGCAGTACTTC.

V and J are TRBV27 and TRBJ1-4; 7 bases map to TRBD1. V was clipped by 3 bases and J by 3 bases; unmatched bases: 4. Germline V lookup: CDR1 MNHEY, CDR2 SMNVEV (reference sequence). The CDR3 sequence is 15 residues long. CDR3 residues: CASSFRQGANEKLFF. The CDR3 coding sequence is TGTGCCAGCAGTTTTAGGCAGGGGGCTAATGAAAAACTGTTTTTT.

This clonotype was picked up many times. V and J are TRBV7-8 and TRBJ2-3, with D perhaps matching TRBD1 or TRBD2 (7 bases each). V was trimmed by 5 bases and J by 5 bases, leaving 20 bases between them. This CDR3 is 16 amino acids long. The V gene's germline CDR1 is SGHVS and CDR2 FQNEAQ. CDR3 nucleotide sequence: TGTGCCAGCAGCCCCCTCAGGGGGGGGCTTAGAGATACGCAGTATTTT. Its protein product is CASSPLRGGLRDTQYF.

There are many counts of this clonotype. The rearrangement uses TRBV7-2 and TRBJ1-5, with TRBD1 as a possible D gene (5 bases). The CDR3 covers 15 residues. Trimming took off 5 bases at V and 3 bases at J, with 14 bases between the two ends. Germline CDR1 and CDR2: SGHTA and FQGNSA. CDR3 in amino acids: CASSSDSGFNQPQHF. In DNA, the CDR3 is TGTGCCAGCAGCAGTGACAGTGGATTCAATCAGCCCCAGCATTTT.